Listed below are T cell receptor beta chains from one sample, sequenced in a study of cytomegalovirus exposure and HLA in healthy donors. TCRdb keeps only in-frame clones here, not all; method: immunoSEQ multiplex PCR. The repertoire holds 100,000 or so clones, with 62% as singletons. The sequenced material came from PBMCs. These TCRs come from a woman aged 30 to 39 in good health and CMV-seropositive. Each CDR3 is given with its conserved first and last residue. A D gene is named only where the DNA matches it firmly. Some rows have no size entry. The others give once, few or many, or a class for an expanded clone.

J gene | clone size | V gene | D gene | CDR3 DNA | CDR3 protein
TRBJ1-1 | few | TRBV6-6 | . | TGTGCCAGCAGTTATCAGTTAAACACTGAAGCTTTCTTT | CASSYQLNTEAFF
TRBJ2-7 | once | TRBV5-1 | TRBD1 | TGCGCCAGCAGCCCGACAGGGGATACCTACGAGCAGTACTTC | CASSPTGDTYEQYF
TRBJ2-1 | . | TRBV6-5 | . | TGTGCCAGCAGTTACCGACTAGAAGGGGCCAATGAGCAGTTCTTC | CASSYRLEGANEQFF
TRBJ2-2 | . | TRBV30 | . | TGTGCCTGGTTGTTCGACACCGGGGAGCTGTTTTTT | CAWLFDTGELFF
TRBJ1-3 | few | TRBV5-6 | . | TGTGCCAGCAGCCCGGGAAGCTCTGGAAACACCATATATTTT | CASSPGSSGNTIYF
TRBJ2-3 | . | TRBV30 | TRBD1 | TGTGCCTGGAGTGTAGGACAGGGGGCAGGGGATACGCAGTATTTT | CAWSVGQGAGDTQYF
TRBJ1-4 | . | TRBV29-1 | . | TGCAGCGTTGTGTCAGACACAACTAATGAAAAACTGTTTTTT | CSVVSDTTNEKLFF
TRBJ1-6 | once | TRBV13 | . | TGTGCCAGCAGCTCTTATAATTCACCCCTCCACTTT | CASSSYNSPLHF
TRBJ2-1 | . | TRBV6-5 | TRBD1 | TGTGCCAGCAGTTACGACAGGGACGGCTACAATGAGCAGTTCTTC | CASSYDRDGYNEQFF
TRBJ2-1 | . | TRBV11-3 | . | TGTGCCAGCAGCTTACCCCCGGGTGAGCAGTTCTTC | CASSLPPGEQFF
TRBJ1-5 | . | TRBV27 | . | TGTGCCAGCAGTCCCACCGACAGGTTAAGGGATCAGCCCCAGCATTTT | CASSPTDRLRDQPQHF
TRBJ2-3 | . | TRBV13 | TRBD2 | TGTGCCAGCAGCTATTCGGGACTAGCGGGGGAGGCAGATACGCAGTATTTT | CASSYSGLAGEADTQYF
TRBJ2-2 | . | TRBV7-9 | TRBD2 | TGTGCCAGCAGCGAGGATGGTAGCGGGGGGTCCGGGGAGCTGTTTTTT | CASSEDGSGGSGELFF
TRBJ2-7 | . | TRBV7-2 | . | TGTGCCAGCAGCTTAACGGCAGGGTTAAGCTCCTACGAGCAGTACTTC | CASSLTAGLSSYEQYF
TRBJ1-6 | once | TRBV6-5 | TRBD1 | TGTGCCAGCAGCCGCGGACAGGGTTTAAATTCACCCCTCCACTTT | CASSRGQGLNSPLHF
TRBJ2-7 | . | TRBV2 | . | TGTGCCAGCAGTGAATCCTTTTACGAGCAGTACTTC | CASSESFYEQYF
TRBJ1-3 | . | TRBV4-3 | . | TGCGCCAGCAGCCAAGAGGCTTCCTCTGGAAACACCATATATTTT | CASSQEASSGNTIYF
TRBJ2-1 | . | TRBV23-1 | . | TGCGCCAGCAGTCAACTGAGAGGGCTTCCCTACAATGAGCAGTTCTTC | CASSQLRGLPYNEQFF
TRBJ1-3 | . | TRBV9 | TRBD1 | TGTGCCAGCAGCCCAAGTCGGACAGGGGCTGGAAACACCATATATTTT | CASSPSRTGAGNTIYF
TRBJ1-4 | . | TRBV25-1 | . | TGTGCCAGCAGTGGGGGCGCAGCTAATGAAAAACTGTTTTTT | CASSGGAANEKLFF
TRBJ2-1 | . | TRBV15 | . | TGTGCCACCGCAGGAGATCGGGGGAACATAAACAATGAGCAGTTCTTC | CATAGDRGNINNEQFF
TRBJ2-1 | . | TRBV5-1 | TRBD2 | TGCGCCAGCAGCTCTGGACTAGCGGGGAAGATCAATGAGCAGTTCTTC | CASSSGLAGKINEQFF
TRBJ2-7 | . | TRBV27 | . | TGTGCCAGCAGTTTATCATCCCGATGGGGCGAGCAGTACTTC | CASSLSSRWGEQYF
TRBJ2-1 | . | TRBV4-3 | . | TGCGCCAGCAGCCAGGAACCGGACAACTACAATGAGCAGTTCTTC | CASSQEPDNYNEQFF
TRBJ2-1 | . | TRBV6-4 | TRBD2 | TGTGCCAGCAGTGACTCGACTAGCGGGGACTACAATGAGCAGTTCTTC | CASSDSTSGDYNEQFF
TRBJ1-1 | . | TRBV5-1 | . | TGCGCCAGCTCGAGACAGAACACTGAAGCTTTCTTT | CASSRQNTEAFF
TRBJ1-2 | . | TRBV28 | TRBD1 | TGTGCCAGCACCTCTACGCCGGGACAGGGGGTAATAGGCTATGGCTACACCTTC | CASTSTPGQGVIGYGYTF